Listed below are T cell receptor beta chains from one sample, sequenced in a study of CD8+CD57+ T cells in acquired aplastic anemia. TCRdb re-analysed the reads in MiXCR, keeping a single row per CDR3 protein. The data contain about 150,000 distinct CDR3 sequences, 40% to 65% of them singletons. Sequences were obtained from sorted CD4+, CD8+, or CD8+CD57+ T cells (not recorded which) from PBMCs. The source is a human donor with aplastic anemia. CDR3s include the opening cysteine and the closing phenylalanine or tryptophan. A D gene is named only where the DNA matches it firmly. Rows may omit the clone size; those that give it use once, few, many or a size class.

clone_size: .; j_call: TRBJ1-6; cdr3_length: 16; v_call: TRBV11-1; d_call: .; cdr3_aa: CASSPGLSSYNSPLHF; cdr3_nt: TGTGCCAGCAGCCCGGGACTGAGCTCCTATAATTCACCCCTCCACTTT
clone_size: .; j_call: TRBJ2-5; cdr3_length: 13; v_call: TRBV7-9; d_call: .; cdr3_aa: CASSFWAGETQYF; cdr3_nt: TGTGCCAGCAGCTTTTGGGCGGGGGAGACCCAGTACTTC
clone_size: .; j_call: TRBJ2-3; cdr3_length: 14; v_call: TRBV2; d_call: .; cdr3_aa: CASSVWTGTDTQYF; cdr3_nt: TGTGCCAGCAGTGTCTGGACGGGCACAGATACGCAGTATTTT
clone_size: .; j_call: TRBJ2-3; cdr3_length: 20; v_call: TRBV2; d_call: TRBD2; cdr3_aa: CASSGGRLAEIVASTDTQYF; cdr3_nt: TGTGCCAGCAGTGGGGGTCGTCTAGCGGAAATTGTCGCTAGCACAGATACGCAGTATTTT
clone_size: .; j_call: TRBJ2-7; cdr3_length: 14; v_call: TRBV10-3; d_call: .; cdr3_aa: CAISGTPVSYEQYF; cdr3_nt: TGTGCCATCAGCGGGACACCAGTCAGCTACGAGCAGTACTTC
clone_size: many; j_call: TRBJ2-3; cdr3_length: 15; v_call: TRBV9; d_call: .; cdr3_aa: CASSVADIGTDTQYF; cdr3_nt: TGTGCCAGCAGCGTAGCTGATATAGGCACAGATACGCAGTATTTT
clone_size: .; j_call: TRBJ2-3; cdr3_length: 17; v_call: TRBV11-1; d_call: TRBD2; cdr3_aa: CASSAVRSGSVADTQYF; cdr3_nt: TGTGCCAGCAGCGCCGTGCGTAGCGGGAGCGTCGCAGATACGCAGTATTTT
clone_size: many; j_call: TRBJ2-5; cdr3_length: 13; v_call: TRBV7-9; d_call: TRBD1; cdr3_aa: CASSPWTGETQYF; cdr3_nt: TGTGCCAGCAGCCCTTGGACAGGGGAGACCCAGTACTTC
clone_size: .; j_call: TRBJ2-7; cdr3_length: 14; v_call: TRBV5-5; d_call: .; cdr3_aa: CASSIGPGFGERYF; cdr3_nt: TGTGCCAGCAGCATAGGACCAGGGTTCGGCGAGCGGTACTTC
clone_size: few; j_call: TRBJ2-2; cdr3_length: 14; v_call: TRBV25-1; d_call: .; cdr3_aa: CASSEVPYTGELFF; cdr3_nt: TGTGCCAGCAGTGAAGTCCCGTACACCGGGGAGCTGTTTTTT
clone_size: .; j_call: TRBJ2-7; cdr3_length: 14; v_call: TRBV29-1; d_call: .; cdr3_aa: CSVEATGLIYEQYF; cdr3_nt: TGCAGCGTTGAGGCGACAGGATTGATCTACGAGCAGTACTTC
clone_size: many; j_call: TRBJ2-7; cdr3_length: 14; v_call: TRBV5-1; d_call: TRBD1; cdr3_aa: CASSPGTGKYEQYF; cdr3_nt: TGCGCCAGCAGCCCCGGGACAGGGAAGTACGAGCAGTACTTC
clone_size: .; j_call: TRBJ1-1; cdr3_length: 13; v_call: TRBV10-3; d_call: .; cdr3_aa: CAIRASPNTEAFF; cdr3_nt: TGTGCCATCAGGGCTTCCCCGAACACTGAAGCTTTCTTT
clone_size: .; j_call: TRBJ2-5; cdr3_length: 14; v_call: TRBV7-9; d_call: .; cdr3_aa: CASSLVAPGQTQYF; cdr3_nt: TGTGCCAGCAGCTTGGTGGCCCCAGGCCAGACCCAGTACTTC
clone_size: many; j_call: TRBJ1-4; cdr3_length: 10; v_call: TRBV27; d_call: .; cdr3_aa: CASGNRELFF; cdr3_nt: TGTGCCAGCGGTAACAGGGAACTGTTTTTT
clone_size: many; j_call: TRBJ2-1; cdr3_length: 16; v_call: TRBV29-1; d_call: .; cdr3_aa: CSVVGGAELSYNEQFF; cdr3_nt: TGCAGCGTTGTTGGAGGGGCCGAGCTCTCCTACAATGAGCAGTTCTTC
clone_size: many; j_call: TRBJ2-3; cdr3_length: 15; v_call: TRBV12-3/TRBV12-4; d_call: TRBD2; cdr3_aa: CASRYSGGSTDTQYF; cdr3_nt: TGTGCCAGCAGGTATAGCGGGGGTAGCACAGATACGCAGTATTTT
clone_size: few; j_call: TRBJ1-2; cdr3_length: 12; v_call: TRBV7-9; d_call: .; cdr3_aa: CASSLPGRGYTF; cdr3_nt: TGTGCCAGCAGCTTACCGGGTCGCGGCTACACCTTC
clone_size: .; j_call: TRBJ2-7; cdr3_length: 14; v_call: TRBV7-2; d_call: .; cdr3_aa: CASKHQVDGLEQYF; cdr3_nt: TGTGCCAGCAAGCACCAAGTTGACGGTCTCGAGCAGTACTTC
clone_size: many; j_call: TRBJ1-6; cdr3_length: 17; v_call: TRBV5-1; d_call: .; cdr3_aa: CASSLVAAGSYNSPLHF; cdr3_nt: TGCGCCAGCAGCTTGGTGGCGGCCGGCTCCTATAATTCACCCCTCCACTTT
clone_size: .; j_call: TRBJ2-5; cdr3_length: 16; v_call: TRBV12-3/TRBV12-4; d_call: TRBD2; cdr3_aa: CASSLTSGSRGETQYF; cdr3_nt: TGTGCCAGCAGTTTGACTAGCGGGAGCAGAGGGGAGACCCAGTACTTC
clone_size: .; j_call: TRBJ1-1; cdr3_length: 14; v_call: TRBV7-8; d_call: TRBD1; cdr3_aa: CASSPGTVVTEAFF; cdr3_nt: TGTGCCAGCAGCCCCGGGACAGTGGTCACTGAAGCTTTCTTT
clone_size: .; j_call: TRBJ1-4; cdr3_length: 16; v_call: TRBV20-1; d_call: .; cdr3_aa: CSARDQLIPSNEKLFF; cdr3_nt: TGCAGTGCTAGAGATCAGCTCATCCCCTCTAATGAAAAACTGTTTTTT
clone_size: .; j_call: TRBJ1-2; cdr3_length: 13; v_call: TRBV7-2; d_call: .; cdr3_aa: CASSPGVSYGYTF; cdr3_nt: TGTGCCAGCAGCCCAGGGGTGAGCTATGGCTACACCTTC
clone_size: .; j_call: TRBJ1-2; cdr3_length: 14; v_call: TRBV20-1; d_call: .; cdr3_aa: CSARDPSGADGYTF; cdr3_nt: TGCAGTGCTAGAGATCCGTCGGGGGCGGATGGCTACACCTTC
clone_size: many; j_call: TRBJ2-1; cdr3_length: 17; v_call: TRBV5-6; d_call: TRBD2; cdr3_aa: CASSLAGSGGPGNEQFF; cdr3_nt: TGTGCCAGCAGCTTGGCTGGGAGCGGGGGCCCCGGTAATGAGCAGTTCTTC
clone_size: many; j_call: TRBJ2-1; cdr3_length: 17; v_call: TRBV10-1; d_call: .; cdr3_aa: CASSESETGILFSEQFF; cdr3_nt: TGCGCCAGCAGTGAGTCGGAAACCGGCATATTGTTCAGTGAGCAGTTCTTC
clone_size: .; j_call: TRBJ2-3; cdr3_length: 14; v_call: TRBV9; d_call: .; cdr3_aa: CASRPGPSTDTQYF; cdr3_nt: TGTGCCAGCAGACCAGGTCCTAGCACAGATACGCAGTATTTT
clone_size: .; j_call: TRBJ2-7; cdr3_length: 15; v_call: TRBV7-9; d_call: .; cdr3_aa: CASSLGSGAYYGQYF; cdr3_nt: TGTGCCAGCAGCTTGGGATCAGGGGCCTACTACGGGCAGTACTTC
clone_size: many; j_call: TRBJ1-2; cdr3_length: 14; v_call: TRBV4-2; d_call: .; cdr3_aa: CASSPEVQGGGYTF; cdr3_nt: TGTGCCAGCAGCCCCGAGGTACAGGGTGGCGGCTACACCTTC
clone_size: .; j_call: TRBJ2-1; cdr3_length: 18; v_call: TRBV5-1; d_call: TRBD2; cdr3_aa: CASSLAREGLAGVNEQFF; cdr3_nt: TGCGCCAGCAGCTTGGCAAGGGAAGGGCTAGCGGGAGTGAATGAGCAGTTCTTC
clone_size: many; j_call: TRBJ1-1; cdr3_length: 13; v_call: TRBV5-6; d_call: .; cdr3_aa: CASSLAGVTEAFF; cdr3_nt: TGTGCCAGCAGCTTGGCCGGGGTCACTGAAGCTTTCTTT
clone_size: many; j_call: TRBJ1-1; cdr3_length: 15; v_call: TRBV5-6; d_call: .; cdr3_aa: CASSLGVGENTEAFF; cdr3_nt: TGTGCCAGCAGCTTGGGGGTGGGGGAAAACACTGAAGCTTTCTTT
clone_size: many; j_call: TRBJ2-1; cdr3_length: 13; v_call: TRBV10-2; d_call: TRBD2; cdr3_aa: CASSAGTSNEQFF; cdr3_nt: TGCGCCAGCAGTGCCGGGACTAGCAATGAGCAGTTCTTC
clone_size: .; j_call: TRBJ2-3; cdr3_length: 12; v_call: TRBV7-9; d_call: .; cdr3_aa: CASSQNADTQYF; cdr3_nt: TGTGCCAGCAGTCAAAATGCAGATACGCAGTATTTT
clone_size: .; j_call: TRBJ2-7; cdr3_length: 14; v_call: TRBV29-1; d_call: TRBD1; cdr3_aa: CSVAGQGTSYEQYF; cdr3_nt: TGCAGCGTTGCGGGACAGGGTACCTCCTACGAGCAGTACTTC
clone_size: many; j_call: TRBJ1-1; cdr3_length: 14; v_call: TRBV7-8; d_call: TRBD1; cdr3_aa: CASSLGTANTETFF; cdr3_nt: TGTGCCAGCAGCCTCGGGACAGCAAACACTGAAACTTTCTTT
clone_size: .; j_call: TRBJ1-3; cdr3_length: 14; v_call: TRBV29-1; d_call: .; cdr3_aa: CSVRDGTSGNTIYF; cdr3_nt: TGCAGCGTTAGGGACGGAACCTCTGGAAACACCATATATTTT
clone_size: .; j_call: TRBJ1-5; cdr3_length: 14; v_call: TRBV2; d_call: .; cdr3_aa: CASSHDGGNQPQHF; cdr3_nt: TGTGCCAGCAGCCATGACGGTGGGAATCAGCCCCAGCATTTT
clone_size: many; j_call: TRBJ2-3; cdr3_length: 10; v_call: TRBV29-1; d_call: .; cdr3_aa: CSVLRDTQYF; cdr3_nt: TGCAGCGTTCTTAGAGATACGCAGTATTTT